Sequencing of this TCR beta chain was carried out in a study of shared clonotypes between healthy human individuals. Looking at the study overall: Each donor had three CD4 naive, three CD4 memory, two CD8 naive and one CD8 memory plate.

Notes on the study in general: Clonotype sharing across several donors was observed for about 5.2% of naive CD4 clonotypes.

Germline lookup yields CDR1 SGHRS and CDR2 YFSETQ. CDR3 size: 14 residues. V shed 3 bases and J 8 bases; nucleotides not matched to a gene: 8. As for this clone: The antigen remains unidentified.

Each PCR replicate from the sorted subsets contained 200 to 250 ng DNA, which is some 32,000 T cell genomes. Here immunoSEQ multiplex PCR was the method, and the copy in TCRdb shows in-frame clones only, minus some. The sample comprises some 1 million clones, more than 60% of which are singletons, and about 1.5% rests with the top ten. Adult Caucasians living in Nashville, Tennessee made up all of the donors. Source material: memory CD4+ T cells sorted from blood. Subset: CD45RA-negative fraction. The chain uses TRBV5-1 and TRBJ2-1; 7 bases agree with TRBD2. This receptor was identified in a man aged 18 to 30 in good health. The CDR3 DNA reads TGCGCCAGCAGCTCCGGACTAGGCCGCGATGAGCAGTTCTTC. Residues: CASSSGLGRDEQFF.